This T cell receptor (beta chain) was profiled in a study of blood T cell repertoires in COVID-19. The wider study: COVID-19 samples, acute and convalescent, were from the United States, Italy and Spain. PBMCs, B-cell-depleted T cells, or T cells provided the cDNA or gDNA that made up the material.

As handled by the study authors: Using reference gene primer amplification, nucleated cell counts were estimated. Sequencing used immunoSEQ multiplex PCR; TCRdb keeps in-frame clones, though not all of them. V and J calls and clone size follow that table, whereas D and trimming were derived from the DNA. This sample has 25,000 to 35,000 clones, with about 91% found just once. From germline, CDR1 is SGHVS and CDR2 FQNEAQ. V was clipped by 3 bases and J by 1 base; unmatched bases: 8. The CDR3 has 17 amino acids. This chain joins TRBV7-8 and TRBJ2-2, with TRBD1 matching 7 bases. The sequenced sample consisted of peripheral blood. This TCR derives from a man in his fifties with active COVID-19. Here the CDR3 reads CASSLSPGTVNTGELFF. As DNA, the CDR3 is TGTGCCAGCAGCTTGAGCCCCGGGACAGTGAACACCGGGGAGCTGTTTTTT.